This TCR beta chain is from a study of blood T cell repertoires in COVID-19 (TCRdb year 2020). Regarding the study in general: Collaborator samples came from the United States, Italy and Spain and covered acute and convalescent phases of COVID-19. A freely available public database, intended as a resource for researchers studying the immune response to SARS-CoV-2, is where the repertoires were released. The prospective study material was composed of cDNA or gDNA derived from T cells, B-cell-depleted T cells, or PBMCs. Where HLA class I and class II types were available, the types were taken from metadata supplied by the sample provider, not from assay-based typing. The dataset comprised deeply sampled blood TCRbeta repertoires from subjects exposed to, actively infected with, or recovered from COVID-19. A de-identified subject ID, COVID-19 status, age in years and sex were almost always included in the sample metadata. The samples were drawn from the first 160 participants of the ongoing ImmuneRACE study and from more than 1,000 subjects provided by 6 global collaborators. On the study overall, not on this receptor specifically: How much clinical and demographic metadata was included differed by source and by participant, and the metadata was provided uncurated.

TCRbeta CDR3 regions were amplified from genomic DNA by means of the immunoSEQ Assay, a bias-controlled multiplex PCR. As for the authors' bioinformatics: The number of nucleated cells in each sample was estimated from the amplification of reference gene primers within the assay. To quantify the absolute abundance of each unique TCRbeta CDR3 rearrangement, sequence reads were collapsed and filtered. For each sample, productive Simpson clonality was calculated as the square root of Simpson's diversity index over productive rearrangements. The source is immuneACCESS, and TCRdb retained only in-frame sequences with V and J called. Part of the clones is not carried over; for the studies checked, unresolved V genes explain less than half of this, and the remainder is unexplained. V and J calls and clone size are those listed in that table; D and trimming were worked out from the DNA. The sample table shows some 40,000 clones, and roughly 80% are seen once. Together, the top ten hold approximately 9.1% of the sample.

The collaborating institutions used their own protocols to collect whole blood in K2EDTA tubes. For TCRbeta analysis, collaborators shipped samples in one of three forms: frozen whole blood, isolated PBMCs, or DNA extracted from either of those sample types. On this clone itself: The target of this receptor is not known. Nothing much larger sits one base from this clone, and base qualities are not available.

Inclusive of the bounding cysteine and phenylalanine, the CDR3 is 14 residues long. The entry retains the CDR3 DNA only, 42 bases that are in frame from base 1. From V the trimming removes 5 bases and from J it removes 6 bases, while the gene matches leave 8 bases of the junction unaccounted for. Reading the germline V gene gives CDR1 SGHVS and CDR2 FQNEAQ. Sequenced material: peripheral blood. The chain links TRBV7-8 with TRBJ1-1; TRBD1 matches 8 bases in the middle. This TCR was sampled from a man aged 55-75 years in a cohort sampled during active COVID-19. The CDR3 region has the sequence CASSLDRASSEAFF. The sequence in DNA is TGTGCCAGCAGCCTGGACAGGGCCTCTTCTGAAGCTTTCTTT.